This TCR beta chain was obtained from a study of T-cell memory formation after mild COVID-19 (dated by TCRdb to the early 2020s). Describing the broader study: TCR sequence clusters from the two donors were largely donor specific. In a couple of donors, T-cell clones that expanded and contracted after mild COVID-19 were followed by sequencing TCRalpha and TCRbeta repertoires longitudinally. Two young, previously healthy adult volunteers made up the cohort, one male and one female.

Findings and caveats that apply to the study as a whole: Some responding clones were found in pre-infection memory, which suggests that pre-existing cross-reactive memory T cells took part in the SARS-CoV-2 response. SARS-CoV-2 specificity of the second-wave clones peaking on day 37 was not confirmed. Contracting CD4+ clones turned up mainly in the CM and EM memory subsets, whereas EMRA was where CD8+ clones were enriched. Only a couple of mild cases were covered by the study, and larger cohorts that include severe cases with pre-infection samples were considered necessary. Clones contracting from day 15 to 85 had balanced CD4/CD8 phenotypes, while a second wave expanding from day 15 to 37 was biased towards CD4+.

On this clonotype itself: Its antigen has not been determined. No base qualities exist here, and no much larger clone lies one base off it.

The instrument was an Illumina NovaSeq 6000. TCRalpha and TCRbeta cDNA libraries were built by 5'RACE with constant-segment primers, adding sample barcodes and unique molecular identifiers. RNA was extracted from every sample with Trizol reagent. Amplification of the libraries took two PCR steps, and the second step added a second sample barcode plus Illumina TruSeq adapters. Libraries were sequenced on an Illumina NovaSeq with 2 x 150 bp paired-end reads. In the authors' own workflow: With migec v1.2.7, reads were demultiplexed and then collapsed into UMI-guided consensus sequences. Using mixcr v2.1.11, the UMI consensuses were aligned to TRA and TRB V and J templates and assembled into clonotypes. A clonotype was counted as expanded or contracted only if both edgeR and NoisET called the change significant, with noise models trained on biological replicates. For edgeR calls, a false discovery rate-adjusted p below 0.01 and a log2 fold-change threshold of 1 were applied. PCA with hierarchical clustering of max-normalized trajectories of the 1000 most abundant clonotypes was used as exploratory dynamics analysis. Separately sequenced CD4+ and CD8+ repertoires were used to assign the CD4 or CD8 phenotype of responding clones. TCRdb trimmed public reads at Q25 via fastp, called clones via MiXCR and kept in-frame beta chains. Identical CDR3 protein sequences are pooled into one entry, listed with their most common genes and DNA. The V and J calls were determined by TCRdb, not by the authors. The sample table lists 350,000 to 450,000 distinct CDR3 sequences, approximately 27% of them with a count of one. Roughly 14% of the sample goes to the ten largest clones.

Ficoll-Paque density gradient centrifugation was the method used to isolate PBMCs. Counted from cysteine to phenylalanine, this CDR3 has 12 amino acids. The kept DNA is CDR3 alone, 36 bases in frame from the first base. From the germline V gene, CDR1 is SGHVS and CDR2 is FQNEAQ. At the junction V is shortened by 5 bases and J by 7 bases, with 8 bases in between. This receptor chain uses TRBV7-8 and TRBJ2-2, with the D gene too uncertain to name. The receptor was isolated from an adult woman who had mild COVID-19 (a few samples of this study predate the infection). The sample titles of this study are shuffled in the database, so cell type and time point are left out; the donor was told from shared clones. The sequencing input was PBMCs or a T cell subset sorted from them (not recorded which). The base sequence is TGTGCCAGCAGCACCATCGGCGGGGAGCTGTTTTTT. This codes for CASSTIGGELFF.